Following are 23 T cell receptor beta chains from one sample sequenced in a study of cytomegalovirus exposure and HLA in healthy donors. 13 Jbeta primers and 60 Vbeta primers were used for the PCR. Method: immunoSEQ multiplex PCR; TCRdb's copy keeps in-frame clones and lacks some. In total, the table holds 40,000 or so clones. Sequences were obtained from PBMCs. The source of these receptors is a male donor in good health and CMV-seronegative.

This chain uses TRBV6-6 with TRBJ1-1; D not resolved. V dropped 6 bases and J dropped 1 base, with 12 bases sitting between them. CDR3 size: 14 residues. Germline V CDR1 and CDR2: MNHNY, SVGAGI (reference sequence). CDR3 sequence: CASRHEVPNTEAFF. Written as DNA, the CDR3 is TGTGCCAGCAGACACGAGGTCCCGAACACTGAAGCTTTCTTT.

The rearrangement uses TRBV18 and TRBJ2-2, with TRBD1 as a possible D gene (5 bases). Trimming stripped 4 bases from V and 4 bases from J, with 16 bases between. This CDR3 is 16 amino acids long. Per germline, CDR1 KGHSH and CDR2 LQKENI. CDR3 region: CASSQQTVTGTGELFF. The CDR3 DNA follows: TGTGCCAGCTCACAGCAGACAGTAACGGGCACCGGGGAGCTGTTTTTT.

The chain uses TRBV6-1 and TRBJ1-6, with 9 nucleotides matching TRBD1. In germline, CDR1 is MNHNS, CDR2 SASEGT. CDR3 length: 16 amino acids. V was pared by 6 bases and J by 5 bases, with 8 bases of the junction left unmatched. Here the CDR3 reads CASREQGALDNSPLHF. CDR3 DNA sequence: TGTGCCAGCAGAGAACAGGGGGCGCTGGATAATTCACCCCTCCACTTT.

The chain recombines TRBV29-1 with TRBJ2-1; D unresolved. Germline loops: CDR1 SQVTM, CDR2 ANQGSEA. The CDR3 is 14 residues long. V lost 6 bases and J lost 0, with 12 bases in between. CDR3 DNA sequence: TGCAGCGTCCTCGACTTAGGCTCCTACAATGAGCAGTTCTTC. Protein product: CSVLDLGSYNEQFF.

The chain has TRBV5-1 and TRBJ1-5; D is uncertain. Trimming left V 4 bases short and J 5 bases short, with 10 bases between. This CDR3 comprises 13 residues. CDR1 and CDR2 (germline): SGHRS, YFSETQ. The CDR3 DNA reads TGCGCCAGCAGCCAGGACGGGGATCAGCCCCAGCATTTT. This codes for CASSQDGDQPQHF.

The rearrangement links TRBV4-1 to TRBJ2-7, with 9 nucleotides matching TRBD2. Trimming at V came to 4 bases and at J to 5 bases, leaving 6 bases not matched to a gene. The germline CDR1 and CDR2 sequences are MGHRA and YSYEKL. The CDR3 runs to 14 residues. CDR3 loop: CASSPTSGFNEQYF. CDR3 DNA sequence: TGCGCCAGCAGCCCCACTAGCGGGTTCAACGAGCAGTACTTC.

This chain joins TRBV12-2 and TRBJ1-1. TRBV12-2 is described as a pseudogene. The CDR3 spans 16 residues. The CDR3 sequence: CASRLIIGGWGTEAFF. The CDR3 nucleotides read TGTGCAAGTCGCTTAATCATCGGGGGGTGGGGCACTGAAGCTTTCTTT.

This rearrangement joins TRBV19 to TRBJ1-4; a weak D match, TRBD1 (6 bases). The V end lost 7 bases, the J end lost 3 bases, and 12 bases lay between the germline ends. CDR3 length: 14 amino acids. The germline gives CDR1 LNHDA, CDR2 SQIVND (reference sequence). The CDR3 DNA reads TGTGCCAGTACACAGGGTAGGGCTAATGAAAAACTGTTTTTT. It specifies CASTQGRANEKLFF.

The chain recombines TRBV5-1 with TRBJ2-7; the D gene is possibly TRBD1 (5 bases). The CDR3 runs 12 residues. The V gene's germline CDR1 is SGHRS and CDR2 YFSETQ. V shed 3 bases and J shed 4 bases, with 8 bases lying between them. CDR3 loop: CASSWQGYEQYF. Written as DNA, the CDR3 is TGCGCCAGCAGCTGGCAGGGATACGAGCAGTACTTC.

The chain couples TRBV5-1 to TRBJ1-1, with 7 bases aligning to TRBD1. The CDR3 loop spans 15 amino acids. The ends lost 4 bases at V and 4 bases at J; junction bases unmatched: 10. Germline lookup yields CDR1 SGHRS and CDR2 YFSETQ. CDR3 DNA sequence: TGCGCCAGCAGCGGCCGGACAGGCGACAGCACTGAAGCTTTCTTT. Translated, it gives CASSGRTGDSTEAFF.

The V and J genes are TRBV18 and TRBJ1-4; 7 bases are shared with TRBD1. The CDR3 sequence is 13 residues long. Germline trimming cut 4 bases from V and 6 bases from J; bases unmatched to any gene: 2. Germline lookup yields CDR1 KGHSH and CDR2 LQKENI. The CDR3 coding sequence is TGTGCCAGCTCACTGCAGGGGGATGAAAAACTGTTTTTT. It is translated as CASSLQGDEKLFF.

The rearrangement links TRBV4-2 to TRBJ1-4; maybe TRBD1 (5 bases). Germline V gives CDR1 LGHNA, CDR2 YNFKEQ. The CDR3 covers 16 residues. V was clipped by 0 bases and J by 3 bases, with 11 bases between them. The CDR3: CASSQEFGAANEKLFF. CDR3 nucleotides: TGTGCCAGCAGCCAAGAATTTGGGGCAGCTAATGAAAAACTGTTTTTT.

The chain couples TRBV5-4 to TRBJ2-7; 7 nucleotides agree with TRBD2. This CDR3 region has 13 residues. Trimming at V came to 10 bases and at J to 0 bases, leaving 7 bases not matched to a gene. The germline CDR1 and CDR2 sequences are SGHNT and YYREEE (reference sequence). The CDR3 loop reads CAAEAGNSYEQYF. CDR3 nucleotides: TGTGCCGCCGAAGCGGGGAACTCCTACGAGCAGTACTTC. Full variable domain (rest looked up from reference TRBV5-4 and TRBJ2-7): ETGVTQSPTHLIKTRGQQVTLRCSSQSGHNTVSWYQQALGQGPQFIFQYYREEENGRGNFPPRFSGLQFPNYSSELNVNALELDDSALYLCAAEAGNSYEQYFGPGTRLTVT.

The V and J genes are TRBV28 and TRBJ2-4, with D unresolved. The germline V and J ends were trimmed by 6 bases and 8 bases, with 11 bases remaining between them. CDR3 length: 12 amino acids. Germline CDR1 MDHEN, CDR2 SYDVKM. CDR3 nucleotide sequence: TGTGCCAGCAGGGCCCCTCTGGACATTCAGTACTTC. Translated: CASRAPLDIQYF.

The CDR3 nucleotides are TGTGCCAGCAGTTTATCGGGACAGGCTTACGAGCAGTACTTC. It codes for CASSLSGQAYEQYF. The chain uses TRBV27 and TRBJ2-7; TRBD1 matches at 8 bases. The germline CDR1 and CDR2 sequences are MNHEY and SMNVEV (reference sequence). This CDR3 contains 14 residues. Losses at the gene ends were 0 bases for V and 4 bases for J; bases not matched to a gene: 2.

This chain joins TRBV29-1 and TRBJ1-1, with a possible D match to TRBD1 (6 bases). CDR3 length: 14 residues. V dropped 6 bases and J dropped 0 bases, with 14 bases sitting between them. Germline lookup yields CDR1 SQVTM and CDR2 ANQGSEA. The CDR3 region is CSVGSQGLNTEAFF. Here the CDR3 DNA reads TGCAGCGTGGGGTCTCAGGGGCTGAACACTGAAGCTTTCTTT.

V usage is TRBV6-4 and J usage is TRBJ2-1, with 10 bases aligning to TRBD2. Germline V lookup: CDR1 MRHNA, CDR2 SNTAGT. The trim removed 8 bases at V and 6 bases at J, leaving 7 bases unmatched. The CDR3 length is 14 residues. This CDR3 is CASAGTSVSNEQFF. The CDR3 nucleotides read TGTGCCAGCGCCGGGACTAGCGTTTCCAATGAGCAGTTCTTC.

V usage is TRBV19 and J usage is TRBJ2-3; D may be TRBD2 (6 bases). V was clipped by 7 bases and J by 1 base, with 21 bases between them. The CDR3 loop spans 17 amino acids. Germline loops: CDR1 LNHDA, CDR2 SQIVND (reference sequence). This CDR3 is CASKNRGGRGGTDTQYF. As DNA, the CDR3 is TGTGCCAGTAAAAATAGAGGTGGGCGCGGGGGCACAGATACGCAGTATTTT.

This rearrangement joins TRBV5-1 to TRBJ2-2, with D unresolved. In germline, CDR1 is SGHRS, CDR2 YFSETQ. The CDR3 spans 17 residues. Trimming shortened V by 1 base and J by 2 bases, and 15 bases separated the two germline ends. The CDR3 is CASSLKLVGSNTGELFF. In nucleotides, the CDR3 is TGCGCCAGCAGCTTGAAACTGGTGGGCTCCAACACCGGGGAGCTGTTTTTT.

The V gene is TRBV19, the J gene TRBJ1-1; possible D gene TRBD1, 5 bases. Germline loops: CDR1 LNHDA, CDR2 SQIVND (reference sequence). With 6 bases removed from V and 1 base from J, the gap between germline ends came to 21 bases. The length of the CDR3 is 17 residues. As DNA, the CDR3 is TGTGCCAGTAGGGTCGCGGGGGGTGAATCTAAGAACACTGAAGCTTTCTTT. Its protein is CASRVAGGESKNTEAFF.

This chain joins TRBV19 and TRBJ2-7, with TRBD2 matching over 7 bases. This CDR3 is built from 15 residues. Trimming took 6 bases from V and 1 from J; bases not matched to a gene: 9. Germline V lookup: CDR1 LNHDA, CDR2 SQIVND (reference sequence). The CDR3 loop is CASSNPRDYSYEQYF. The CDR3, as DNA: TGTGCCAGTAGCAACCCCCGGGACTATTCCTACGAGCAGTACTTC.

The rearrangement links TRBV4-3 to TRBJ2-1; TRBD2 matches at 8 bases. This CDR3 spans 15 amino acids. J was trimmed by 7 bases and V by 3 bases; bases with no gene match: 8. Germline V lookup: CDR1 LGHNA, CDR2 YSLEER. The CDR3 region is CASSQMGLEGNEQFF. CDR3 DNA sequence: TGCGCCAGCAGCCAGATGGGACTAGAGGGTAATGAGCAGTTCTTC.

This chain uses TRBV2 with TRBJ1-5, with a weak D call TRBD1 (5 bases). Germline CDR1 and CDR2: SNHLY and FYNNEI. Trimming cost V 3 bases and J 7 bases, with 10 bases left between them. The CDR3 consists of 13 residues. The CDR3 spells CASSDGGGQPQHF. CDR3 coding DNA: TGTGCCAGCAGTGATGGGGGGGGGCAGCCCCAGCATTTT. The entire variable domain, with the rest obtained from reference TRBV2 and TRBJ1-5, is as follows: EPEVTQTPSHQVTQMGQEVILRCVPISNHLYFYWYRQILGQKVEFLVSFYNNEISEKSEIFDDQFSVERPDGSNFTLKIRSTKLEDSAMYFCASSDGGGQPQHFGDGTRLSIL.